The 30 T cell receptor beta chains listed next were all sequenced from one sample in a study of T cells in Graves' hyperthyroidism and ophthalmopathy. Researchers took RNA transcripts and amplified the TCR beta CDR3 regions from them. Researchers ran a first-round RT-PCR on the TCR CDR3 using the HTBI primer set. TCRdb fed the multiplex PCR reads into MiXCR, producing one record per CDR3 protein. The data contain 480,000 or so distinct CDR3 sequences, under 15% of them singletons. Sequencing input: blood. All receptors come from a young woman with Graves' hyperthyroidism.

In its sample, this clonotype was seen many times. This chain links TRBV30 with TRBJ2-1, with D hard to call. CDR1 is GTSNPN, CDR2 SVGIG, per germline (reference sequence). This CDR3 spans 11 amino acids. The V gene lost 5 bases and the J gene lost 8 bases, with 10 bases spanning the gap. In DNA form, the CDR3 reads TGTGCCTGGGGACGGTCCTATGAGCAGTTCTTC. The encoded protein is CAWGRSYEQFF.

Details on this clonotype: This may come from a read error, since a much larger clone is one base off. This rearrangement joins TRBV18 to TRBJ1-1; D perhaps matches TRBD1 (6 bases). Germline lookup yields CDR1 KGHSH and CDR2 LQKENI. V was clipped by 3 bases and J by 4 bases, with 12 bases between them. This CDR3 spans 14 amino acids. CDR3 DNA: TGTGCCAGCTCACCGCATACAGGGCGCACTGAAGCTTTCTTT. It is translated as CASSPHTGRTEAFF.

Ten or more counts support this clonotype. The chain couples TRBV6-1 to TRBJ2-7, with 8 bases lining up with TRBD2. The CDR3 has 15 residues. V lost 1 base, J lost 9 bases, and 11 bases stayed unmatched. Germline V gene lookup returns CDR1 MNHNS and CDR2 SASEGT. CDR3 bases: TGTGCCAGCAGTGAAGGCGGTAGCGGGACGGGTCGGCAGTACGTC. Translation: CASSEGGSGTGRQYV.

In regard to this clonotype: A much larger clone differs from this one at a single base, so this may be a read error. This chain joins TRBV19 and TRBJ2-5; tentative D call: TRBD1 (6 bases). Trimming left V 2 bases short and J 9 bases short, with 25 bases between. The V gene's germline CDR1 is LNHDA and CDR2 SQIVND (reference sequence). CDR3 length equals 17 residues. The CDR3 is CASSISYQGISAEAQYF. CDR3 nucleotides: TGTGCCAGTAGTATAAGTTACCAGGGGATTTCGGCGGAGGCCCAGTACTTC.

This clonotype has ten or more counts. The J gene is TRBJ2-5, the V gene TRBV6-1, with 8 bases lining up with TRBD2. This CDR3 is built from 15 residues. J was trimmed by 2 bases and V by 1 base; bases with no gene match: 3. Germline V gene sequence: CDR1 MNHNS, CDR2 SASEGT. The CDR3 DNA follows: TGTGCCAGCAGTGAAGGAAGCGGGAGTCAAGAGACCCAGTACTTC. Translated, it gives CASSEGSGSQETQYF.

This clonotype was seen repeatedly, ten times or more. V is TRBV27 and J is TRBJ2-5; D remains unclear. Trimming stripped 6 bases from V and 2 bases from J, with 13 bases between. The CDR3 has 14 amino acids. Germline CDR1 is MNHEY and CDR2 is SMNVEV (reference sequence). As DNA, the CDR3 is TGTGCCAGCAGCCCCGGGCGATTTCAAGAGACCCAGTACTTC. Translation gives CASSPGRFQETQYF.

This clonotype was seen ten or more times. The chain is built from TRBV24-1 and TRBJ1-2; D is unclear. Trimming took off 5 bases at V and 0 bases at J, with 6 bases between the two ends. This CDR3 has 13 residues. Germline CDR1 reads KGHDR; CDR2 reads SFDVKD. The CDR3 DNA follows: TGTGCCACCAGTGCACCGGCTAACTATGGCTACACCTTC. Translated, it gives CATSAPANYGYTF.

Ten or more counts support this clonotype. This chain connects TRBV12-3 or TRBV12-4 to TRBJ2-1; TRBD1 is a possible D gene (7 bases). The CDR3 has 16 residues. The germline V and J ends were trimmed by 7 bases and 10 bases, with 26 bases remaining between them. DNA of the CDR3: TGTGCCAGCATCCACAGGGGCGGGAATCCCTTTGGAGAGCAGTTCTTC. Amino acids: CASIHRGGNPFGEQFF.

This clonotype has a count of ten or more. The J gene is TRBJ2-2, the V gene TRBV13, with 8 nucleotides matching TRBD2. Germline CDR1 PRHDT, CDR2 FYEKMQ (reference sequence). V trimming: 4 bases; J trimming: 5 bases; junction bases outside the gene matches: 12. CDR3 length equals 17 residues. The CDR3 bases are TGTGCCAGCAGCTCTCTTTCTGCGGGAGGAGGGACCGGGGAGCTGTTTTTT. As protein: CASSSLSAGGGTGELFF.

This clonotype was observed at least ten times. The chain employs TRBV7-2 and TRBJ2-7; maybe TRBD2 (5 bases). The germline V and J ends were trimmed by 0 bases and 4 bases, with 10 bases remaining between them. CDR1 is SGHTA and CDR2 is FQGNSA in the germline V gene. The CDR3 spans 14 residues. CDR3 DNA sequence: TGTGCCAGCAGCTTAGCACGGAGGCGATACGAGCAGTACTTC. This codes for CASSLARRRYEQYF.

This clonotype appeared many times. The chain combines TRBV27 with TRBJ1-5; D is undetermined. The V gene's germline CDR1 is MNHEY and CDR2 SMNVEV (reference sequence). CDR3 size: 14 residues. Trimming cost V 6 bases and J 0 bases, with 9 bases left between them. The DNA for the CDR3 is TGTGCCAGCAGCAGGAGTTATAGCAATCAGCCCCAGCATTTT. Translation: CASSRSYSNQPQHF.

In this sample, this clonotype turned up many times. The chain employs TRBV10-3 and TRBJ1-1; possibly TRBD1 for D (5 bases). From germline, CDR1 is ENHRY and CDR2 SYGVKD. Trimming removed 6 bases at V and 4 bases at J, with 6 bases between. The CDR3 contains 11 residues. The CDR3 spells CAIRGPTEAFF. For the CDR3, the DNA is TGTGCCATCAGGGGGCCCACTGAAGCTTTCTTT.

There are many counts of this clonotype. The J gene is TRBJ1-2, the V gene TRBV7-9; 10 bases line up with TRBD1. Germline loops: CDR1 SEHNR, CDR2 FQNEAQ (reference sequence). The J segment lost 4 bases and the V segment lost 5 bases, leaving 4 bases of the junction unmatched. The CDR3 extends over 14 amino acids. The chain's CDR3 is CASSPGTGAYGYTF. CDR3 in DNA: TGTGCCAGCAGCCCCGGGACAGGGGCCTATGGCTACACCTTC.

CDR3 nucleotide sequence: TGCGCCAGCAGCTTGAAGGGGACAGCCGAGGGGATAGTCACTGAAGCTTTCTTT. Translation gives CASSLKGTAEGIVTEAFF. The chain recombines TRBV5-1 with TRBJ1-1; TRBD1 agrees at 7 bases. Trimming cost V 1 base and J 4 bases; bases outside gene matches: 16. Germline V gene sequence: CDR1 SGHRS, CDR2 YFSETQ. The CDR3 totals 18 residues.

The sample holds many counts of this clonotype. The gene calls are TRBV9 and TRBJ2-1; possible D gene TRBD2, 5 bases. Trimming took 0 bases from V and 10 from J, leaving 20 bases between them. This CDR3 is built from 16 residues. The germline CDR1 and CDR2 sequences are SGDLS and YYNGEE. In nucleotides, the CDR3 is TGTGCCAGCAGCGTAGGCCCTATGAGCGGAGCCGACGAGCAGTTCTTC. It yields the protein CASSVGPMSGADEQFF. The full variable domain, with the rest looked up from reference TRBV9 and TRBJ2-1, is DSGVTQTPKHLITATGQRVTLRCSPRSGDLSVYWYQQSLDQGLQFLIQYYNGEERAKGNILERFSAQQFPDLHSELNLSSLELGDSALYFCASSVGPMSGADEQFFGPGTRLTVL.

This clonotype came up many times. V is TRBV12-3 or TRBV12-4 and J is TRBJ2-1, with D tentatively TRBD1 or TRBD2 (7 bases each). The V gene lost 8 bases and the J gene lost 6 bases, with 11 bases spanning the gap. The CDR3 spans 12 residues. CDR3 coding DNA: TGTGCCAGCGTCAGGGGGGGCAATGAGCAGTTCTTC. Its translation: CASVRGGNEQFF.

The table lists this clonotype with many counts. This chain uses TRBV2 with TRBJ2-2; TRBD1 matches at 7 bases. From germline, CDR1 is SNHLY and CDR2 FYNNEI. The CDR3 covers 16 residues. The junction had 12 bases not matched to a gene; V was cut back by 8 bases and J by 3 bases. The CDR3 reads CASQRGPQKDTGELFF. The CDR3 nucleotides read TGTGCCAGCCAAAGGGGGCCGCAGAAAGACACCGGGGAGCTGTTTTTT. Supplemented by reference TRBV2 and TRBJ2-2, the full variable domain reads EPEVTQTPSHQVTQMGQEVILRCVPISNHLYFYWYRQILGQKVEFLVSFYNNEISEKSEIFDDQFSVERPDGSNFTLKIRSTKLEDSAMYFCASQRGPQKDTGELFFGEGSRLTVL.

This clonotype occurred many times. V usage is TRBV3-1 and J usage is TRBJ2-7; 7 bases map to TRBD2. The CDR3 consists of 15 residues. Germline V gene data show CDR1 as LGHDT and CDR2 as YNNKEL (reference sequence). Trimming removed 5 bases from V and 2 bases from J; junction bases left unmatched: 9. Here the CDR3 reads CASSFGLDGAYEQYF. The DNA for the CDR3 is TGTGCCAGCAGCTTTGGACTAGACGGGGCCTACGAGCAGTACTTC.

This clonotype was recorded at least ten times. V gene TRBV12-3 or TRBV12-4 combines with J gene TRBJ2-7; TRBD2 might be the D (6 bases). The CDR3 spans 16 residues. Trimming took off 1 base at V and 2 bases at J, with 15 bases between the two ends. The CDR3 DNA is TGTGCCAGCAGTTTAGTCTGGGGTGGAGGGACCTACGAGCAGTACTTC. Translation: CASSLVWGGGTYEQYF.

In this sample, this clonotype turned up a few times. This chain connects TRBV29-1 to TRBJ2-2; either TRBD1 or TRBD2 may supply D (6 bases each). The V end was cut by 2 bases, the J end by 6 bases, with 13 bases between. The CDR3 loop spans 14 amino acids. The germline CDR1 and CDR2 sequences are SQVTM and ANQGSEA. The CDR3 DNA sequence: TGCAGCGTTGAATCGGGGGCGACGGCCGGGGAGCTGTTTTTT. This codes for CSVESGATAGELFF.

This clonotype has ten or more counts. The V and J genes are TRBV11-3 and TRBJ2-1, with 11 bases matching TRBD2. This CDR3 contains 15 residues. Germline V gives CDR1 SGHNT, CDR2 YENEEA. V dropped 10 bases and J dropped 1; count of bases not matched to a gene: 6. CDR3 region: CATSSGRKSYNEQFF. DNA of the CDR3: TGTGCCACCTCTAGCGGGAGGAAATCCTACAATGAGCAGTTCTTC.

This clonotype has a count of ten or more. The V call is TRBV6-2 or TRBV6-3, the J call TRBJ2-5; TRBD1 matches at 8 bases. This CDR3 contains 13 residues. Germline CDR1 MNHEY, CDR2 SVGEGT. V shed 5 bases, J shed 9 bases, and the junction held 8 bases outside the gene matches. This chain's CDR3 is CASSQTGGTAQYF. CDR3 bases: TGTGCCAGCAGTCAAACAGGGGGGACAGCCCAGTACTTC.

This clonotype was picked up a small number of times. This rearrangement joins TRBV7-9 to TRBJ2-1, with 10 bases lining up with TRBD2. CDR1 SEHNR and CDR2 FQNEAQ come from the germline V gene (reference sequence). The ends lost 4 bases at V and 0 bases at J; junction bases unmatched: 6. CDR3 length equals 17 residues. The CDR3 nucleotides are TGTGCCAGCAGCTGGACTAGCGGAGTTCGCTCCTACAATGAGCAGTTCTTC. Protein product: CASSWTSGVRSYNEQFF.

J is TRBJ2-1 and V is TRBV2; a possible D gene is TRBD2 (7 bases). V gave up 6 bases and J gave up 8 bases, with 20 bases separating them. The germline V gene encodes CDR1 SNHLY and CDR2 FYNNEI. The CDR3 runs 15 residues. CDR3 nucleotides: TGTGCCAGCAGCGTACAGGGAGGGGAGGTAGATGAGCAGTTCTTC. It specifies CASSVQGGEVDEQFF.

This clonotype was recorded many times. The chain recombines TRBV29-1 with TRBJ2-2, with D perhaps TRBD1 (6 bases). V lost 4 bases to trimming and J lost 7 bases, with 13 bases between them. Germline V lookup: CDR1 SQVTM, CDR2 ANQGSEA. This CDR3 spans 13 amino acids. This CDR3 is CSVARGSGGELFF. CDR3 DNA sequence: TGCAGCGTTGCCAGGGGATCGGGCGGGGAGCTGTTTTTT.

This clonotype was counted between two and nine times. The gene calls are TRBV19 and TRBJ2-3; 11 bases are shared with TRBD2. The CDR3 totals 15 residues. From germline, CDR1 is LNHDA and CDR2 SQIVND (reference sequence). Unmatched junction bases numbered 8, after V lost 6 bases and J lost 6 bases. CDR3 nucleotide sequence: TGTGCCAGTAGAGAACTAGCGGGAGTCTTCGATACGCAGTATTTT. It translates to CASRELAGVFDTQYF.

This clonotype appeared many times. DNA of the CDR3: TGTGCCAGCAGTCCAGGGGGGGGTCATACGCAGTATTTT. Translated, it gives CASSPGGGHTQYF. V gene TRBV12-3 or TRBV12-4 combines with J gene TRBJ2-3; the D call may be TRBD1 or TRBD2 (7 bases each). The ends were cut back, 5 bases at V and 7 bases at J, with 13 bases in the middle. The CDR3 has 13 residues.

V usage is TRBV19 and J usage is TRBJ1-1, with TRBD1 as a possible D gene (5 bases). This CDR3 has 14 residues. V shed 0 bases and J shed 11 bases, with 16 bases lying between them. Germline assignment: CDR1 LNHDA and CDR2 SQIVND (reference sequence). The CDR3 loop is CASSIDSRRAGAFF. The DNA for the CDR3 is TGTGCCAGTAGTATAGATTCCAGGCGGGCAGGGGCTTTCTTT. Full variable domain (missing parts from reference TRBV19 and TRBJ1-1): DGGITQSPKYLFRKEGQNVTLSCEQNLNHDAMYWYRQDPGQGLRLIYYSQIVNDFQKGDIAEGYSVSREKKESFPLTVTSAQKNPTAFYLCASSIDSRRAGAFFGQGTRLTVV.

This clonotype was found a few times. The V gene is TRBV7-9, the J gene TRBJ2-7; TRBD2 matches 9 bases. CDR3 size: 16 residues. The V gene's germline CDR1 is SEHNR and CDR2 FQNEAQ (reference sequence). CDR3 in DNA: TGTGCCAGCAGCATAGCGCGCGGGAGGGCTCCCTACGAGCAGTACGTC. Its protein is CASSIARGRAPYEQYV.

The rearrangement joins TRBV6-1 to TRBJ2-3; 10 bases fit TRBD1. The germline V gene encodes CDR1 MNHNS and CDR2 SASEGT. The CDR3 loop spans 15 amino acids. Trimming removed 5 bases from V and 4 bases from J; junction bases left unmatched: 6. In nucleotides, the CDR3 is TGTGCCAGCAGTCAGGGGGACAGGGGCCCAGATACGCAGTATTTT. It encodes CASSQGDRGPDTQYF.